This TCR beta chain appears in the sequencing data of a study of control samples from healthy donors and cancer patients. CDR1 and CDR2 from the germline V gene are MNHEY and SMNVEV (reference sequence). The CDR3 is made up of 15 amino acids. J lost 7 bases, V lost 4 bases, and 8 bases had no gene match. Some clones are missing from TCRdb's copy, which holds only in-frame ones; the method was immunoSEQ multiplex PCR. Among about 110,000 clones listed, 82% were seen once. Input material: blood. The rearrangement links TRBV27 to TRBJ2-1, with 9 bases matching TRBD1. This sequence originates from a young man in good health. CDR3 amino acids: CASSYGTGWTNEQFF. The CDR3 nucleotides are TGTGCCAGCAGTTACGGGACAGGGTGGACGAATGAGCAGTTCTTC.